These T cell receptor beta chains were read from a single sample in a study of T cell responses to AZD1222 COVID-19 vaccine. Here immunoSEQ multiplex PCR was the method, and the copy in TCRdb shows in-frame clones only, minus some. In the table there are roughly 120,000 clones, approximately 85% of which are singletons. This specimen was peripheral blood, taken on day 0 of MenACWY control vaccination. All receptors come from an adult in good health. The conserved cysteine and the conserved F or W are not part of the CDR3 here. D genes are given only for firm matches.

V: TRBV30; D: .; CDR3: AWRAPVPGSYGYT
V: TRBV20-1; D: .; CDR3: SASGPGAYNEQF
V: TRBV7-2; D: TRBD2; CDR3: ASSLGSGGGNEQF
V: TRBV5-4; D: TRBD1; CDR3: ASGERTGEETQY
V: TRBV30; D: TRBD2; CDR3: AWSPRGDYTGELF
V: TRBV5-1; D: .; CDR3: ASSLAQGMGYEQY
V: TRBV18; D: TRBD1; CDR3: ASSPPQGGHGREKLF
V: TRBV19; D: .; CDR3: ASSLQINQPQH
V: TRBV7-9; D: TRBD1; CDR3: ASSRRQGNYGYT
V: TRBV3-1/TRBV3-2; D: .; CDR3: ASSPASTGTYEQY
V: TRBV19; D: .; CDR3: ASREAANYGYT
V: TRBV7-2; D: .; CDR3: ASSLPDSPNYGYT
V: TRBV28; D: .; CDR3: ASSLMAGLGNTIY
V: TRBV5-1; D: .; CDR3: ASSLEQAPYSPLH
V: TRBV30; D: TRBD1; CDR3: AWSRDRGNQPQH
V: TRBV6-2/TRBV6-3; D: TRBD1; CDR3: ASSFHGAVKGAAKAF
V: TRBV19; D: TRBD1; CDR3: ASSMGQGAYGYT
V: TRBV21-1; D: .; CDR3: ASGNRDPRGYGYT
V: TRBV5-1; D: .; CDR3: ASSLAQMMNTEAF
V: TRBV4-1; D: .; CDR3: ASSQVRQGIGTEAF
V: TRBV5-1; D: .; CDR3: ASRAGTSNTGELF
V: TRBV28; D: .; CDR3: ASSLTEYGYT
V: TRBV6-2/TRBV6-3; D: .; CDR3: ASSKQGSNQPQH
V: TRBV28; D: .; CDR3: ASSLIQTGYT
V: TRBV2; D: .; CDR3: ASSDQMVGTEAF
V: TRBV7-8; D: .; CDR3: ASSPEVWGHTEAF
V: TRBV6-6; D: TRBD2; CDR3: ASRTSGVSNEQF